The rows below give T cell receptor beta chains drawn from one sample of a study of blood T cell repertoires in COVID-19. The repertoire was sequenced with immunoSEQ multiplex PCR; TCRdb's copy has only in-frame clones and lacks some. The repertoire includes about 370,000 clones, roughly 90% of them detected once, and approximately 3% sits in the top ten. Sample: peripheral blood. The receptors derive from a woman in her twenties or thirties with COVID-19, enrolled during active disease. CDR3s include the opening cysteine and the closing phenylalanine or tryptophan.

J,V,CDR3
TRBJ2-3,TRBV11-3,CASSLGTSGNTDTQYF
TRBJ2-2,TRBV5-6,CASSKDRRNTGELFF
TRBJ1-4,TRBV13,CASSLRATNEKLFF
TRBJ1-2,TRBV7-9,CASSLERGQGNYGYTF
TRBJ2-1,TRBV19,CASSIHLQKSSYNEQFF
TRBJ2-1,TRBV10-1,CASSALTSGSPGVGNEQFF
TRBJ1-4,TRBV3-1/TRBV3-2,CASSQDLPGNEKLFF
TRBJ1-1,TRBV6-6,CAAPTGDVGENTEAFF
TRBJ1-1,TRBV28,CAIIRQGSTEAFF
TRBJ1-6,TRBV7-2,CASSPPYAGTGSPLHF
TRBJ1-4,TRBV4-1,CASSQGTAGRVEKLFF
TRBJ1-4,TRBV27,CASSSRLEEKLFF
TRBJ2-5,TRBV19,CASSVVGGRARETQYF
TRBJ2-1,TRBV5-1,CASSVGNGLAGRNEQFF
TRBJ2-7,TRBV29-1,CSVDDGQGAHEQYF
TRBJ1-2,TRBV5-4,CASSLEGRPYGYTF
TRBJ2-5,TRBV7-2,CASSLLILAGGGVGETQYF
TRBJ2-7,TRBV29-1,CSAQDRGAYEQYF
TRBJ1-1,TRBV18,CASSPGQGPGVEAFF
TRBJ1-4,TRBV2,CASSSQRGEKLFF
TRBJ1-5,TRBV19,CASSIRIRQPQHF
TRBJ2-7,TRBV7-2,CASSLGTGFTYEQYF
TRBJ2-5,TRBV4-2,CASSQVWAGLGEETQYF
TRBJ2-5,TRBV19,CASSIILAGPRETQYF
TRBJ1-1,TRBV3-1/TRBV3-2,CASSQERDRGPYTEAFF
TRBJ2-1,TRBV29-1,CSVEDQISYNEQFF
TRBJ2-3,TRBV4-1,CASSLRGDTQYF
TRBJ2-7,TRBV11-2,CASSPFRQGPGNSYEQYF
TRBJ2-1,TRBV6-1,CASSEGTGWARREQFF
TRBJ2-3,TRBV15,CATSRGDFSSSKDTQYF
TRBJ2-1,TRBV12-3/TRBV12-4,CASTSSYNEQFF
TRBJ2-2,TRBV2,CASSIRVYPTGELFF
TRBJ1-1,TRBV4-1,CASSQGFIGLSRGDTEAFF
TRBJ2-1,TRBV29-1,CSAGRLVNSYNEQFF
TRBJ1-1,TRBV14,CASSQEPGWVSTEAFF
TRBJ1-1,TRBV11-2,CASSPTRTVGAFF
TRBJ2-1,TRBV29-1,CSVEGAGFF
TRBJ1-6,TRBV3-1/TRBV3-2,CASSRSTMYRGPSSYNSPLHF
TRBJ1-2,TRBV21-1,CASSRDRDSVLYGYTF
TRBJ1-5,TRBV4-1,CASSQDQDRGFQPQHF
TRBJ2-1,TRBV7-2,CASSLDSIPYNEQFF
TRBJ1-1,TRBV3-1/TRBV3-2,CASSQLRGDTEAFF
TRBJ1-2,TRBV5-4,CASSIRGADGYTF